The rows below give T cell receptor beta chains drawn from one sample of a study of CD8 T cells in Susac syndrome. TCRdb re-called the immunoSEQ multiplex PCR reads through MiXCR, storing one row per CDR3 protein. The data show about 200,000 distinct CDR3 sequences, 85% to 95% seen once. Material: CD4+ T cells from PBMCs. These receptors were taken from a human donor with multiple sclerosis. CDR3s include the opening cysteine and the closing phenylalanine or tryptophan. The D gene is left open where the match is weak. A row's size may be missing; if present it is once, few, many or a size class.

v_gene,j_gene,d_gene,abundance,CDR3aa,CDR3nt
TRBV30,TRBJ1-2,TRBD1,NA,CAWTQGRTGVYGYTF,TGTGCCTGGACCCAGGGCCGGACAGGGGTTTATGGCTACACCTTC
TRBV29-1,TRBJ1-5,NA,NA,CSVGDYSNQPQHF,TGCAGCGTTGGGGACTATAGCAATCAGCCCCAGCATTTT
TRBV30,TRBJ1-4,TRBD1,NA,CAWRTQGVGEKLFF,TGTGCCTGGAGAACACAGGGGGTGGGAGAAAAACTGTTTTTT
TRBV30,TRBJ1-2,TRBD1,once,CAWGLTGPVTF,TGTGCCTGGGGATTGACAGGGCCCGTAACCTTC
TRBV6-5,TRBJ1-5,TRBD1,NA,CASRGQGSNQPQHF,TGTGCCAGTAGAGGACAGGGATCCAATCAGCCCCAGCATTTT
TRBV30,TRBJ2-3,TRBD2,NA,CASSQRGGTDTQYF,TGTGCCTCCTCCCAGCGGGGGGGAACAGATACGCAGTATTTT
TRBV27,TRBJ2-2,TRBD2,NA,CATLGGTNTGELFF,TGTGCCACTCTGGGGGGGACGAACACCGGGGAGCTGTTTTTT
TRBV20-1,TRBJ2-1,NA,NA,CSARDSGSSYNEQFF,TGCAGTGCTAGAGATTCGGGGAGCTCCTACAATGAGCAGTTCTTC
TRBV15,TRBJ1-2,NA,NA,CATSRDAGSGYTF,TGTGCCACCAGCAGAGACGCGGGGTCCGGCTACACCTTC
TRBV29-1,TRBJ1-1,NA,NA,CSVAPAAEAFF,TGCAGCGTTGCCCCAGCGGCTGAAGCTTTCTTT
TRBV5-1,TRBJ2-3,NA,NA,CASSFSDHRDTQYF,TGCGCCAGCAGCTTTTCGGACCACAGGGATACGCAGTATTTT
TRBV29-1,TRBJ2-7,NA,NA,CSVTASTYEQYF,TGCAGCGTCACAGCCTCCACCTACGAGCAGTACTTC
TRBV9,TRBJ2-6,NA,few,CASRKELSGANVLTF,TGTGCCAGCAGGAAGGAGCTCTCTGGGGCCAACGTCCTGACTTTC
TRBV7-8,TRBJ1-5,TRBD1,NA,CASSTPAGQGQPQHF,TGTGCCAGCAGCACACCGGCCGGACAGGGACAGCCCCAGCATTTT
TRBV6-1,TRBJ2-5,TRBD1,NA,CASSLTGTGSRETQYF,TGTGCCAGCAGCCTCACCGGGACAGGGAGTCGAGAGACCCAGTACTTC
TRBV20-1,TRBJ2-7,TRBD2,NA,CSATGLAGERLYEQYF,TGCAGTGCTACGGGACTAGCGGGGGAAAGGCTCTACGAGCAGTACTTC
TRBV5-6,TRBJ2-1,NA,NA,CASSSTYKRHNEQFF,TGTGCCAGCAGCTCCACCTATAAACGGCACAATGAGCAGTTCTTC
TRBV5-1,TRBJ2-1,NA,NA,CASSLPRTQQFF,TGCGCCAGCAGCCTGCCGAGGACACAGCAGTTCTTC
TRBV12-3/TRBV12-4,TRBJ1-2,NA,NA,CASSLDGGYGYTF,TGTGCCAGCAGTTTAGATGGAGGGTATGGCTACACCTTC
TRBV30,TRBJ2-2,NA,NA,CAWSVLVGPGELFF,TGTGCCTGGAGTGTACTGGTGGGACCCGGGGAGCTGTTTTTT
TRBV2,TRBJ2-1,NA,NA,CASISDGRGQFF,TGTGCCAGCATTTCGGACGGACGAGGGCAGTTCTTC
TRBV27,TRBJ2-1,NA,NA,CASSRTSGYGINEQFF,TGTGCCAGCAGTCGAACGTCAGGGTACGGAATCAATGAGCAGTTCTTC
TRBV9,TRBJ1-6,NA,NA,CASSVEAGYSPLHF,TGTGCCAGCAGCGTAGAGGCAGGGTATTCACCCCTCCACTTT
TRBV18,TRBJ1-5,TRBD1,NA,CASSLRDREQPQHF,TGTGCCAGCTCACTACGGGACAGGGAACAGCCCCAGCATTTT
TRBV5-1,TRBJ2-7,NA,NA,CASSSAGAPQPYEQYF,TGCGCCAGCAGCTCGGCGGGGGCACCGCAGCCCTACGAGCAGTACTTC
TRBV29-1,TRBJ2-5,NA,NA,CSVEYGNSYQETQYF,TGCAGCGTTGAATACGGAAACTCGTACCAAGAGACCCAGTACTTC
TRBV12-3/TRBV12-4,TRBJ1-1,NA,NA,CASNFPGGTEAFF,TGTGCCAGCAATTTCCCTGGGGGGACTGAAGCTTTCTTT
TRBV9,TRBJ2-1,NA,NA,CASSVEMDEQFF,TGTGCCAGCAGCGTAGAGATGGATGAGCAGTTCTTC
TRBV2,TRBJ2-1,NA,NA,CASRNPYGNEQFF,TGTGCCAGCAGGAACCCCTATGGCAATGAGCAGTTCTTC
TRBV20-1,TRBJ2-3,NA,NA,CSANLAEAITDTQYF,TGCAGTGCGAACCTCGCCGAGGCGATTACAGATACGCAGTATTTT
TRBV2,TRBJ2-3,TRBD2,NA,CASSERTSGRSDTQYF,TGTGCCAGCAGTGAAAGGACTAGCGGGCGGTCGGATACGCAGTATTTT
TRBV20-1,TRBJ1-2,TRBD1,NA,CSAYTGGPYGYTF,TGCAGTGCTTACACAGGGGGCCCCTATGGCTACACCTTC
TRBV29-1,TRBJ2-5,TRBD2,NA,CSVSGTSGQETQYF,TGCAGCGTCTCCGGGACTAGCGGGCAAGAGACCCAGTACTTC
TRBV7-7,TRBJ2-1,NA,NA,CASSLAPDHEQFF,TGTGCTAGCAGCTTAGCTCCGGATCATGAGCAGTTCTTC
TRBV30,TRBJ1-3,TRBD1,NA,CAWSKGQKSGNTIYF,TGTGCCTGGAGTAAGGGACAGAAGAGTGGAAACACCATATATTTT
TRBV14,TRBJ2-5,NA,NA,CASSPGRSQTQYF,TGTGCCAGCAGCCCGGGACGGTCGCAGACCCAGTACTTC
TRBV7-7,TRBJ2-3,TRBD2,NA,CASSPRGLAGEDTQYF,TGTGCTAGCAGCCCCCGAGGGCTAGCGGGGGAAGATACGCAGTATTTT
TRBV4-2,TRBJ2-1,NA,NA,CASSQELDSRSLYNEQFF,TGTGCCAGCAGCCAAGAATTAGACTCCCGGAGCCTATACAATGAGCAGTTCTTC
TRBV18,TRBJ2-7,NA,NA,CASSPGLIDEQYF,TGTGCCAGCTCACCAGGGCTTATAGACGAGCAGTACTTC
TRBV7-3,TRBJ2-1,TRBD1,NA,CASSLRQGRYNEQFF,TGTGCCAGCAGCTTAAGACAGGGCCGGTACAATGAGCAGTTCTTC
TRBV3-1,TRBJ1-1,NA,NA,CASSQSPGQRNTEAFF,TGTGCCAGCAGCCAAAGCCCCGGACAGAGGAACACTGAAGCTTTCTTT
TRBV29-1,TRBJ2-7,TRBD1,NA,CSALSGTGVSYEQYF,TGCAGCGCTTTGAGTGGGACAGGGGTCTCCTACGAGCAGTACTTC
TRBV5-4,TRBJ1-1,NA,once,CATHRENTEAFF,TGTGCCACTCACAGGGAGAACACTGAAGCTTTCTTT
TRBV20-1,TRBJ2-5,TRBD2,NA,CSPGGNQETQYF,TGCAGCCCGGGGGGAAACCAAGAGACCCAGTACTTC
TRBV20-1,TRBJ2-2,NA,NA,CSAQGRNTGELFF,TGCAGTGCCCAGGGGAGGAACACCGGGGAGCTGTTTTTT